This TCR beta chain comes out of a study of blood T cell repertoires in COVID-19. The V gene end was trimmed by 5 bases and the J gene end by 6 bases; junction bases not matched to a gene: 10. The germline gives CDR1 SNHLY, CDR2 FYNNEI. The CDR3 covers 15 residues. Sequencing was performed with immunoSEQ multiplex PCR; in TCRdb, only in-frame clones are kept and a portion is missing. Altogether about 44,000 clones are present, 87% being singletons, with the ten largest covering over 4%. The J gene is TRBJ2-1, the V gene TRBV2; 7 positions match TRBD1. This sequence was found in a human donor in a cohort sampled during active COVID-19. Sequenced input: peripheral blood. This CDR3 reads CASSMGQNLGNEQFF. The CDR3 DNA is TGTGCCAGCAGTATGGGACAGAATTTGGGCAATGAGCAGTTCTTC.